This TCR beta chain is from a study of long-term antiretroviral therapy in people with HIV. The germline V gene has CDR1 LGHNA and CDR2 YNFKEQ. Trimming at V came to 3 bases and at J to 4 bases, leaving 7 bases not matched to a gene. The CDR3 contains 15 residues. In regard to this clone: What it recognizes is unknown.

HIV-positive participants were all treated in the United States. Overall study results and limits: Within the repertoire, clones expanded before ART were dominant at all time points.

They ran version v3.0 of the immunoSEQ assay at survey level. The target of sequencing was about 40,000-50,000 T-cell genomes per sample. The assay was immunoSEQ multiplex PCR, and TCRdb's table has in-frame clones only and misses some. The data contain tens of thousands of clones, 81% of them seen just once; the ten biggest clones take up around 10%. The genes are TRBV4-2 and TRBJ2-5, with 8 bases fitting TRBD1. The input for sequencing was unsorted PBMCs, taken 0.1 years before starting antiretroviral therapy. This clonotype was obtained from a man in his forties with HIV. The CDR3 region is CASSHRTGIIETQYF. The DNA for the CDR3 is TGTGCCAGCAGCCACCGGACAGGGATAATAGAGACCCAGTACTTC.